Listed below are T cell receptor beta chains from one sample, sequenced in a study of shared clonotypes between healthy human individuals. Sequenced by immunoSEQ multiplex PCR; TCRdb stores in-frame clones only, minus some. This sample has 950,000 to 1,300,000 clones; roughly 70% occur once, and the top ten carry approximately 1.5%. Input material: memory CD4+ T cells sorted from blood. The receptors come from a man between 18 and 29 years old in good health. The CDR3 runs from the conserved cysteine through the conserved F or W. A D gene is named only where the DNA matches it firmly. Clone size appears in some rows only: once, few, many, or a class for an expanded clone.

v_gene: TRBV5-4
abundance: few
d_gene: TRBD1
j_gene: TRBJ2-3
CDR3nt: TGTGCCAGCAGCCCGAGGACAGGGGGGAGAGATACGCAGTATTTT
CDR3aa: CASSPRTGGRDTQYF

v_gene: TRBV19
abundance: .
d_gene: .
j_gene: TRBJ1-2
CDR3nt: TGTGCCAGTAGTGTCCCGGCTGTTAACTATGGCTACACCTTC
CDR3aa: CASSVPAVNYGYTF

v_gene: TRBV9
abundance: .
d_gene: .
j_gene: TRBJ2-2
CDR3nt: TGTGCCAGCAGCGTAAGGTCCACCGGGGAGCTGTTTTTT
CDR3aa: CASSVRSTGELFF

v_gene: TRBV13
abundance: .
d_gene: TRBD1
j_gene: TRBJ1-5
CDR3nt: TGTGCCAGCAGCCTGGGACAGTTTAGCAATCAGCCCCAGCATTTT
CDR3aa: CASSLGQFSNQPQHF

v_gene: TRBV4-3
abundance: .
d_gene: .
j_gene: TRBJ2-5
CDR3nt: TGCGCCAGCAGCTCACCGGGACAATTAGGAGAGACCCAGTACTTC
CDR3aa: CASSSPGQLGETQYF

v_gene: TRBV9
abundance: .
d_gene: .
j_gene: TRBJ2-3
CDR3nt: TGTGCCAGCAGCGCGGGCCCCCGGGCGGACACAGATACGCAGTATTTT
CDR3aa: CASSAGPRADTDTQYF

v_gene: TRBV28
abundance: .
d_gene: TRBD1
j_gene: TRBJ2-1
CDR3nt: TGTGCCAGCGTAACCGGGACAGCCATCAACAATGAGCAGTTCTTC
CDR3aa: CASVTGTAINNEQFF

v_gene: TRBV4-1
abundance: .
d_gene: TRBD1
j_gene: TRBJ1-1
CDR3nt: TGCGCCAGCAGCCCGACAGGGGGCGGTCTGATGAACACTGAAGCTTTCTTT
CDR3aa: CASSPTGGGLMNTEAFF

v_gene: TRBV10-2
abundance: .
d_gene: .
j_gene: TRBJ2-7
CDR3nt: TGCGCCAGCAGTGAGATTAAAACCGAGCAGTACTTC
CDR3aa: CASSEIKTEQYF

v_gene: TRBV5-1
abundance: .
d_gene: TRBD1
j_gene: TRBJ2-3
CDR3nt: TGCGCCAGCAGCCTAGGGGACAGGGGCACAGATACGCAGTATTTT
CDR3aa: CASSLGDRGTDTQYF

v_gene: TRBV5-6
abundance: few
d_gene: TRBD1
j_gene: TRBJ1-1
CDR3nt: TGTGCCAGCAGCTTGCCGGCAGGGGACCAGGGGGGAGCTTTCTTT
CDR3aa: CASSLPAGDQGGAFF

v_gene: TRBV4-3
abundance: .
d_gene: TRBD1
j_gene: TRBJ2-1
CDR3nt: TGCGCCAGCAGCCAAGCTCCGGGACAGGTCAACGTAGGGCAGTTCTTC
CDR3aa: CASSQAPGQVNVGQFF

v_gene: TRBV30
abundance: .
d_gene: .
j_gene: TRBJ1-1
CDR3nt: TGTGCCTGGAGCGACAAGAACACTGAAGCTTTCTTT
CDR3aa: CAWSDKNTEAFF

v_gene: TRBV2
abundance: .
d_gene: .
j_gene: TRBJ2-7
CDR3nt: TGTGCCAGCCGCGACGGGGGATCCTTTTCGTACGAGCAGTACTTC
CDR3aa: CASRDGGSFSYEQYF

v_gene: TRBV5-6
abundance: .
d_gene: TRBD2
j_gene: TRBJ2-3
CDR3nt: TGTGCCAGCAGCTGGGAGCGGGACTACCAAGTAGATACGCAGTATTTT
CDR3aa: CASSWERDYQVDTQYF

v_gene: TRBV10-3
abundance: .
d_gene: TRBD1
j_gene: TRBJ2-5
CDR3nt: TGTGCCATCAGCGATTCTCTGCCGGGGACAGGAGAGACCCAGTACTTC
CDR3aa: CAISDSLPGTGETQYF

v_gene: TRBV18
abundance: .
d_gene: .
j_gene: TRBJ2-7
CDR3nt: TGTGCCAGCTCAGGGCAACAGGGCCCCTACGAGCAGTACTTC
CDR3aa: CASSGQQGPYEQYF

v_gene: TRBV28
abundance: .
d_gene: .
j_gene: TRBJ2-7
CDR3nt: TGTGCCAGCGTCCCCGGTCAAGGTGTCTACGAGCAGTACTTC
CDR3aa: CASVPGQGVYEQYF

v_gene: TRBV6-4
abundance: .
d_gene: .
j_gene: TRBJ2-7
CDR3nt: TGTGCCAGCAGTGATAGCAGGGTGGGGGTCGAGCAGTACTTC
CDR3aa: CASSDSRVGVEQYF

v_gene: TRBV14
abundance: .
d_gene: .
j_gene: TRBJ1-1
CDR3nt: TGTGCCAGCAGCCAAATGACCATGAACACTGAAGCTTTCTTT
CDR3aa: CASSQMTMNTEAFF

v_gene: TRBV19
abundance: .
d_gene: .
j_gene: TRBJ1-2
CDR3nt: TGTGCCAGTAGTAGCGCCCAGAGTAATTATGGCTACACCTTC
CDR3aa: CASSSAQSNYGYTF

v_gene: TRBV4-3
abundance: .
d_gene: .
j_gene: TRBJ1-2
CDR3nt: TGCGCCAGCAGCCATCCGCTCGGGGATGGCTACACCTTC
CDR3aa: CASSHPLGDGYTF

v_gene: TRBV10-3
abundance: .
d_gene: TRBD2
j_gene: TRBJ2-3
CDR3nt: TGTGCCATCAGTGGGGCCCCACTAGCGGGAGGCACAGATACGCAGTATTTT
CDR3aa: CAISGAPLAGGTDTQYF

v_gene: TRBV7-9
abundance: .
d_gene: TRBD1
j_gene: TRBJ1-4
CDR3nt: TGTGCCAGCAGCTCTGGGGAGGGGACAGGCGCCGAAAAACTGTTTTTT
CDR3aa: CASSSGEGTGAEKLFF

v_gene: TRBV6-5
abundance: .
d_gene: TRBD2
j_gene: TRBJ2-3
CDR3nt: TGTGCCAGCAGTTACGAGCGGGGGGGCGGAGATACGCAGTATTTT
CDR3aa: CASSYERGGGDTQYF

v_gene: TRBV6-1
abundance: .
d_gene: .
j_gene: TRBJ2-1
CDR3nt: TGTGCCAGCAGTGGTCCTCCGGGACACGAGCAGTTCTTC
CDR3aa: CASSGPPGHEQFF

v_gene: TRBV5-6
abundance: .
d_gene: .
j_gene: TRBJ2-7
CDR3nt: TGTGCCAGCAGCTGGTGGGGAGGCTCCTACGAGCAGTACTTC
CDR3aa: CASSWWGGSYEQYF

v_gene: TRBV11-2
abundance: .
d_gene: .
j_gene: TRBJ1-1
CDR3nt: TGTGCCAGCAGCTACCAGTGGAACACTGAAGCTTTCTTT
CDR3aa: CASSYQWNTEAFF

v_gene: TRBV27
abundance: .
d_gene: .
j_gene: TRBJ2-2
CDR3nt: TGTGCCAGCAGTTTAAGGGGACTCCTGAACACCGGGGAGCTGTTTTTT
CDR3aa: CASSLRGLLNTGELFF

v_gene: TRBV5-1
abundance: few
d_gene: .
j_gene: TRBJ1-3
CDR3nt: TGCGCCAGCAGCTCCGACGGAAACACCATATATTTT
CDR3aa: CASSSDGNTIYF

v_gene: TRBV6-6
abundance: .
d_gene: .
j_gene: TRBJ2-5
CDR3nt: TGTGCCAGCAGTTCTCAAGAGACCCAGTACTTC
CDR3aa: CASSSQETQYF

v_gene: TRBV5-6
abundance: .
d_gene: .
j_gene: TRBJ1-3
CDR3nt: TGTGCCAGCAGCTTTAGGAGGCTAACCGGAAACACCATATATTTT
CDR3aa: CASSFRRLTGNTIYF

v_gene: TRBV4-1
abundance: .
d_gene: .
j_gene: TRBJ1-4
CDR3nt: TGCGCCAGCAGCGACGGGAGGGTAGGGTCTGAAAAACTGTTTTTT
CDR3aa: CASSDGRVGSEKLFF

v_gene: TRBV25-1
abundance: .
d_gene: TRBD1
j_gene: TRBJ1-1
CDR3nt: TGTGCCAGCAGTAGGACAGGGTCCACTGAAGCTTTCTTT
CDR3aa: CASSRTGSTEAFF

v_gene: TRBV7-9
abundance: .
d_gene: .
j_gene: TRBJ2-2
CDR3nt: TGTGCCAGCAGCAGAGTGGATACCGGGGAGCTGTTTTTT
CDR3aa: CASSRVDTGELFF

v_gene: TRBV4-3
abundance: .
d_gene: .
j_gene: TRBJ1-4
CDR3nt: TGCGCCAGCAGCCTTGGGAGGGCTAATGAAAAACTGTTTTTT
CDR3aa: CASSLGRANEKLFF

v_gene: TRBV5-1
abundance: .
d_gene: TRBD2
j_gene: TRBJ2-5
CDR3nt: TGCGCCAGCAGCTCGATCCTGGGACTAGCGGTGGGTAAAGAGACCCAGTACTTC
CDR3aa: CASSSILGLAVGKETQYF

v_gene: TRBV10-3
abundance: .
d_gene: TRBD2
j_gene: TRBJ2-3
CDR3nt: TGTGCCATCAGTGAGGGAGCGGGAGAGATGGATACGCAGTATTTT
CDR3aa: CAISEGAGEMDTQYF

v_gene: TRBV9
abundance: .
d_gene: .
j_gene: TRBJ2-3
CDR3nt: TGTGCCAGCAGCACCCGTGGCGGGGACACAGATACGCAGTATTTT
CDR3aa: CASSTRGGDTDTQYF

v_gene: TRBV21-1
abundance: .
d_gene: .
j_gene: TRBJ2-5
CDR3nt: TGTGCCAGCAGCAAAAGCGCCAGGGATGGCGAGACCCAGTACTTC
CDR3aa: CASSKSARDGETQYF

v_gene: TRBV30
abundance: .
d_gene: .
j_gene: TRBJ1-4
CDR3nt: TGTGCCTGGAGTGTAGGCCCCGGGGGAAAACTGTTTTTT
CDR3aa: CAWSVGPGGKLFF

v_gene: TRBV28
abundance: few
d_gene: TRBD1
j_gene: TRBJ2-3
CDR3nt: TGTGCCAGCCGAGGACAGGGGGCTGGCACAGATACGCAGTATTTT
CDR3aa: CASRGQGAGTDTQYF

v_gene: TRBV2
abundance: .
d_gene: TRBD1
j_gene: TRBJ1-2
CDR3nt: TGTGCCAGCAGTGCGGGACAGGGGATAGGCTATGGCTACACCTTC
CDR3aa: CASSAGQGIGYGYTF

v_gene: TRBV7-9
abundance: .
d_gene: TRBD1
j_gene: TRBJ1-1
CDR3nt: TGTGCCAGCAGTCCCGGAGACAGGGCTGAAGCTTTCTTT
CDR3aa: CASSPGDRAEAFF

v_gene: TRBV2
abundance: few
d_gene: .
j_gene: TRBJ2-7
CDR3nt: TGTGCCAGCAGTGAATGGGGGGAGCAGTACTTC
CDR3aa: CASSEWGEQYF

v_gene: TRBV4-1
abundance: .
d_gene: TRBD1
j_gene: TRBJ2-5
CDR3nt: TGCGCCAGCAGCCAGACCTCGGGACAGGGGCCCTGGGGGACCCAGTACTTC
CDR3aa: CASSQTSGQGPWGTQYF

v_gene: TRBV27
abundance: .
d_gene: .
j_gene: TRBJ2-1
CDR3nt: TGTGCCAGCAGTTTAGAGGGGGATGAGCAGTTCTTC
CDR3aa: CASSLEGDEQFF

v_gene: TRBV19
abundance: few
d_gene: .
j_gene: TRBJ1-1
CDR3nt: TGTGCCACCTGGACGGTCACTGAAGCTTTCTTT
CDR3aa: CATWTVTEAFF

v_gene: TRBV25-1
abundance: .
d_gene: .
j_gene: TRBJ1-5
CDR3nt: TGTGCCAGCAGTGACAGGGGACGGCAGCCCCAGCATTTT
CDR3aa: CASSDRGRQPQHF

v_gene: TRBV6-5
abundance: many
d_gene: TRBD1
j_gene: TRBJ2-7
CDR3nt: TGTGCCAGCAGTTACTCGAGACAGGGGGGCTACGAGCAGTACTTC
CDR3aa: CASSYSRQGGYEQYF

v_gene: TRBV5-1
abundance: .
d_gene: TRBD2
j_gene: TRBJ2-3
CDR3nt: TGCGCCAGTAAGAAAATGACTAGCGGGAGCACAGATACGCAGTATTTT
CDR3aa: CASKKMTSGSTDTQYF

v_gene: TRBV27
abundance: once
d_gene: TRBD1
j_gene: TRBJ1-2
CDR3nt: TGTGCCAGCAGTTCCCTTTACAGGGGACCTCACTATGGCTACACCTTC
CDR3aa: CASSSLYRGPHYGYTF

v_gene: TRBV11-3
abundance: .
d_gene: .
j_gene: TRBJ1-1
CDR3nt: TGTGCCAGCAGCCTCAAGGGGTGGGGCACTGAAGCTTTCTTT
CDR3aa: CASSLKGWGTEAFF

v_gene: TRBV7-2
abundance: .
d_gene: TRBD2
j_gene: TRBJ2-7
CDR3nt: TGTGCCAGCAGCTTAGTCTTAGCGGGCGAGCAGTACTTC
CDR3aa: CASSLVLAGEQYF

v_gene: TRBV15
abundance: once
d_gene: TRBD1
j_gene: TRBJ2-6
CDR3nt: TGTGCCACCAGCAGCTTACAGGGGCCTGGGGCCAACGTCCTGACTTTC
CDR3aa: CATSSLQGPGANVLTF